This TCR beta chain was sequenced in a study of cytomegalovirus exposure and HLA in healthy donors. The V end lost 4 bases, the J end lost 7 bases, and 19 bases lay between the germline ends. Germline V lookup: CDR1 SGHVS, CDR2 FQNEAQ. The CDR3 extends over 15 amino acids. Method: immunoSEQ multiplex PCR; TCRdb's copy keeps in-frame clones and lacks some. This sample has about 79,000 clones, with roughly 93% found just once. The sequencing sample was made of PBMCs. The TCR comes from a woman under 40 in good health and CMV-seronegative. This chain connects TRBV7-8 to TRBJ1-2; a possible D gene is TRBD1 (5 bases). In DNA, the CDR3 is TGTGCCAGCAGCTCAGCCAGATTGGGACTGGGTGGCTACACCTTC. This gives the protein CASSSARLGLGGYTF.